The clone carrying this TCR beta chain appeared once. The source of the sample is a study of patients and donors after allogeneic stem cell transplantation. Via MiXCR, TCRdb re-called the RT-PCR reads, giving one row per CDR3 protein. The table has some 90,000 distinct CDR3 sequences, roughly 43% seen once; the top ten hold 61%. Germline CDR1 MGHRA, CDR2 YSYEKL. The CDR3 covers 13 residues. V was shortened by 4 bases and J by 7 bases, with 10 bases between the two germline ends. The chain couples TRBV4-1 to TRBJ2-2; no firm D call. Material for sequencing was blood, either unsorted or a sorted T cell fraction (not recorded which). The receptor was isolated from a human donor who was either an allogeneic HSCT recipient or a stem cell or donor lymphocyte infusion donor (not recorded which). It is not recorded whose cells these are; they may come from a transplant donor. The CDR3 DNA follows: TGCGCCAGCAGCCGAGTAATCTACGGGGAGCTGTTTTTT. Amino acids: CASSRVIYGELFF.